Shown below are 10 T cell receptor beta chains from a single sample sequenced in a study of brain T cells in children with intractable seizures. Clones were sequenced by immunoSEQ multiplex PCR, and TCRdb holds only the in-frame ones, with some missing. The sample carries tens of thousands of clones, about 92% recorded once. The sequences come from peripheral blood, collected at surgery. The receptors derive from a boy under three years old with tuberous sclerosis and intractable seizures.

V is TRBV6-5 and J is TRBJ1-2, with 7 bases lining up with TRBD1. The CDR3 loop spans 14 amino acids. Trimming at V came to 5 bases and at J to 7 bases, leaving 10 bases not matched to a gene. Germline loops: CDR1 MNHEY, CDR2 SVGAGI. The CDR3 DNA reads TGTGCCAGCAGTCCCATTCGGGACAGTTCTGGCTACACCTTC. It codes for CASSPIRDSSGYTF.

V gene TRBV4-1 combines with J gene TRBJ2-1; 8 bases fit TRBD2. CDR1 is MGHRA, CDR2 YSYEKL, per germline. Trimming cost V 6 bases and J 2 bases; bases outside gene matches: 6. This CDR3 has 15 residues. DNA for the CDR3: TGCGCCAGCAGACGGCAGCGGGAGACCTACAATGAGCAGTTCTTC. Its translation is CASRRQRETYNEQFF.

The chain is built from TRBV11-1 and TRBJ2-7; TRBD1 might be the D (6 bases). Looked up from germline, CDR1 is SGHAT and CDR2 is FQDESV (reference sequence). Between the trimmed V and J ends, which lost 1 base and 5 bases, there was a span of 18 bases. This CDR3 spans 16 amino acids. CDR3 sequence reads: CASSLVPGRQGNEQYF. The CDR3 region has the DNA TGTGCCAGCAGCTTAGTCCCGGGACGGCAGGGGAACGAGCAGTACTTC.

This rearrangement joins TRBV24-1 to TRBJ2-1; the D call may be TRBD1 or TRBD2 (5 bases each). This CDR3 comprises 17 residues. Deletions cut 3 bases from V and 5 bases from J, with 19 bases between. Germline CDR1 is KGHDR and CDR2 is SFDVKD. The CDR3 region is CATSDKDRDRKNNEQFF. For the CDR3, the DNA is TGTGCCACCAGTGATAAGGACCGGGACCGAAAGAACAATGAGCAGTTCTTC.

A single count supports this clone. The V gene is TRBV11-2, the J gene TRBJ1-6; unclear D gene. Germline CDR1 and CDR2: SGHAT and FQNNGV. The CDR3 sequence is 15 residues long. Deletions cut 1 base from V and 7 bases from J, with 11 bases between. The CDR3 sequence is CASSLVRVGNSPLHF. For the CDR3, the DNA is TGTGCCAGCAGCTTAGTGCGGGTTGGAAATTCACCCCTCCACTTT. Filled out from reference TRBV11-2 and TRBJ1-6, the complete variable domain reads EAGVAQSPRYKIIEKRQSVAFWCNPISGHATLYWYQQILGQGPKLLIQFQNNGVVDDSQLPKDRFSAERLKGVDSTLKIQPAKLEDSAVYLCASSLVRVGNSPLHFGNGTRLTVT.

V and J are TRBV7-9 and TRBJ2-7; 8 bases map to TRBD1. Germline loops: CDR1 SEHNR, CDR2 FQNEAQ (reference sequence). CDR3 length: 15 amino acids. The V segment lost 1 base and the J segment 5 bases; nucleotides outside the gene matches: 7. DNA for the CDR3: TGTGCCAGCAGCTTAGGAAGCGGCAGGGGGCACGAGCAGTACTTC. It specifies CASSLGSGRGHEQYF.

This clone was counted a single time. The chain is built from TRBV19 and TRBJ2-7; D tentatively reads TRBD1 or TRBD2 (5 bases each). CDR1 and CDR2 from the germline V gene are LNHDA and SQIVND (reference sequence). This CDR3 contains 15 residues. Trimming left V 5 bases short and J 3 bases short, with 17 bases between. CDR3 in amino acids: CASSEVGDGIYEQYF. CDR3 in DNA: TGTGCCAGTAGTGAGGTGGGGGACGGAATCTACGAGCAGTACTTC.

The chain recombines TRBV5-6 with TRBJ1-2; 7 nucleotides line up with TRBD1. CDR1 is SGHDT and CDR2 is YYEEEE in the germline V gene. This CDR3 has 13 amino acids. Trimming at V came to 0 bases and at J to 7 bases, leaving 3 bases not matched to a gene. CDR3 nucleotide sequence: TGTGCCAGCAGCTTGGGAGGGGGCGGTGGCTACACCTTC. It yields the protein CASSLGGGGGYTF.

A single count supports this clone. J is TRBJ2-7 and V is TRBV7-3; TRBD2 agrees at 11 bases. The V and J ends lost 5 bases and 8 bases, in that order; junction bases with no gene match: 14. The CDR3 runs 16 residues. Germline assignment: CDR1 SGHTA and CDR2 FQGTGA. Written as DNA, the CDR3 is TGTGCCAGCAGCCAAAATCCGGGACTAGCGGAAGGAAAGCAGTACTTC. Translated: CASSQNPGLAEGKQYF.

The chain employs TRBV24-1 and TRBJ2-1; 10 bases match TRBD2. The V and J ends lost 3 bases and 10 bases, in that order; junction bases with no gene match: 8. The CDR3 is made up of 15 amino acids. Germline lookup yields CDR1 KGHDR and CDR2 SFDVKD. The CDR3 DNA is TGTGCCACCAGTGATCCCCTAGCGGGAGAAGGAGAGCAGTTCTTC. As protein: CATSDPLAGEGEQFF.